This entry lists 27 T cell receptor beta chains sequenced from one sample in a study of beta chain features in type 1 diabetes. All of the isolated RNA was reverse transcribed, so expressed TCRB transcripts were sequenced. Clones were read by immunoSEQ multiplex PCR, and TCRdb kept only the in-frame ones, dropping some. This sample has about 260,000 clones; under 70% occur once, and the top ten carry about 0.05%. Sequencing was carried out using naive CD4+ T cells from blood. The receptors stem from a man aged 25 to 45 in good health.

This chain links TRBV7-9 with TRBJ1-6; 9 bases map to TRBD1. This CDR3 region has 16 residues. Germline CDR1 is SEHNR and CDR2 is FQNEAQ (reference sequence). The trim removed 3 bases at V and 3 bases at J, leaving 3 bases unmatched. In DNA, the CDR3 is TGTGCCAGCAGCTTGGACAGGGGTTTCTATAATTCACCCCTCCACTTT. This gives the protein CASSLDRGFYNSPLHF.

The chain combines TRBV29-1 with TRBJ1-5; maybe TRBD1 (5 bases). V lost 7 bases and J lost 2, with 27 bases in between. This CDR3 spans 18 amino acids. CDR1 and CDR2 (germline): SQVTM, ANQGSEA. Here the CDR3 reads CSGRYGREGLNCNQPQHF. CDR3 bases: TGCAGCGGGAGGTACGGCAGGGAAGGCCTTAACTGCAATCAGCCCCAGCATTTT.

J is TRBJ2-7 and V is TRBV7-2, with 10 bases lining up with TRBD2. Trimming cost V 4 bases and J 5 bases; bases outside gene matches: 5. This CDR3 has 14 residues. Germline CDR1 and CDR2: SGHTA and FQGNSA. CDR3 in amino acids: CASSSGTSAHEQYF. The DNA of the CDR3 is TGTGCCAGCAGCTCCGGGACTAGCGCTCACGAGCAGTACTTC.

This chain joins TRBV30 and TRBJ1-1; D perhaps matches TRBD1 (5 bases). The CDR3 runs 13 residues. The germline gives CDR1 GTSNPN, CDR2 SVGIG (reference sequence). Trimming shortened V by 5 bases and J by 1 base, and 11 bases separated the two germline ends. CDR3 coding DNA: TGTGCCTGGGGGCCAGGGCCGAACACTGAAGCTTTCTTT. It translates to CAWGPGPNTEAFF.

The chain uses TRBV19 and TRBJ2-5, with D perhaps given as TRBD1 or TRBD2 (6 bases each). CDR1 and CDR2 (germline): LNHDA, SQIVND (reference sequence). The V and J ends lost 5 bases and 4 bases respectively, with 17 bases between them. The CDR3 totals 15 residues. CDR3: CASSPDTKGGETQYF. The CDR3 coding sequence is TGTGCCAGTAGTCCCGACACCAAGGGGGGAGAGACCCAGTACTTC.

This clone has a handful of counts. The chain couples TRBV29-1 to TRBJ2-3; D is undetermined. V was cut by 5 bases and J by 3 bases, with 15 bases left in between. This CDR3 contains 14 residues. Germline CDR1 is SQVTM and CDR2 is ANQGSEA. CDR3 in amino acids: CSVCLQLGTDTQYF. CDR3 nucleotides: TGCAGCGTTTGCCTCCAACTCGGGACAGATACGCAGTATTTT.

A single count supports this clone. The chain employs TRBV2 and TRBJ1-1; 10 nucleotides line up with TRBD1. CDR3 length: 14 residues. Germline values: CDR1 SNHLY, CDR2 FYNNEI. V trimming: 7 bases; J trimming: 2 bases; junction bases outside the gene matches: 4. The CDR3 is CASTRTGGNTEAFF. The CDR3, as DNA: TGTGCCAGCACAAGGACAGGGGGAAACACTGAAGCTTTCTTT.

This clone was observed a handful of times. This chain uses TRBV29-1 with TRBJ2-7, with TRBD1 matching over 9 bases. CDR1 and CDR2 (germline): SQVTM, ANQGSEA. The CDR3 length is 14 residues. Trimming at V came to 4 bases and at J to 3 bases, leaving 7 bases not matched to a gene. The chain's CDR3 is CSVVRGTGSYEQYF. CDR3 coding DNA: TGCAGCGTTGTTCGTGGGACAGGGAGCTACGAGCAGTACTTC.

The J gene is TRBJ2-3, the V gene TRBV5-1, with D unclear. Trimming shortened V by 2 bases and J by 5 bases, and 12 bases separated the two germline ends. The CDR3 is 14 residues long. Looked up from germline, CDR1 is SGHRS and CDR2 is YFSETQ. CDR3 region: CASSFGRPGDTQYF. CDR3 DNA: TGCGCCAGCAGCTTTGGCCGGCCGGGAGATACGCAGTATTTT.

The chain uses TRBV7-9 and TRBJ1-1, with D tentatively TRBD1 (5 bases). Trimming pared 3 bases from V and 0 bases from J, leaving 8 bases between. CDR3 length: 14 amino acids. From germline, CDR1 is SEHNR and CDR2 FQNEAQ (reference sequence). The CDR3 nucleotides are TGTGCCAGCAGCTTCAGGGAGATGAACACTGAAGCTTTCTTT. Translation: CASSFREMNTEAFF.

There are a few counts of this clone. This same CDR3 is encoded by further DNA sequences in the sample. The genes are TRBV29-1 and TRBJ1-1; no reliable D call. This CDR3 is 12 amino acids long. Germline CDR1 reads SQVTM; CDR2 reads ANQGSEA. Trimming left V 6 bases short and J 0 bases short, with 8 bases between. CDR3 sequence (DNA): TGCAGCGTACGGGGAATGAACACTGAAGCTTTCTTT. It yields the protein CSVRGMNTEAFF.

This chain joins TRBV4-2 and TRBJ1-2; D gene ambiguous. V was cut by 0 bases and J by 4 bases, with 9 bases left in between. Looked up from germline, CDR1 is LGHNA and CDR2 is YNFKEQ. The CDR3 has 14 residues. For the CDR3, the DNA is TGTGCCAGCAGCCAAGATCCAGGTTCCTATGGCTACACCTTC. Translated, it gives CASSQDPGSYGYTF.

This clone has more than one count but fewer than ten. V is TRBV29-1 and J is TRBJ2-1; 8 bases are a match to TRBD2. V lost 0 bases, J lost 15 bases, and 10 bases stayed unmatched. Germline V gene lookup returns CDR1 SQVTM and CDR2 ANQGSEA. The CDR3 has 13 residues. For the CDR3, the DNA is TGCAGCGTTGAAGAAGGGGCTAGCGGGCTCTGGTTCTTC. This gives the protein CSVEEGASGLWFF.

This chain joins TRBV2 and TRBJ2-2; D is uncertain. The V gene lost 6 bases and the J gene lost 7 bases, with 9 bases spanning the gap. In germline, CDR1 is SNHLY, CDR2 FYNNEI. CDR3 size: 12 residues. CDR3 coding DNA: TGTGCCAGCAGCGGGCCAAACGGGGAGCTGTTTTTT. Protein product: CASSGPNGELFF.

The V call is TRBV4-2, the J call TRBJ2-2, with D possibly matching TRBD1 (5 bases). This CDR3 is built from 15 residues. V gave up 0 bases and J gave up 4 bases, with 9 bases separating them. Germline V gene sequence: CDR1 LGHNA, CDR2 YNFKEQ. CDR3 in amino acids: CASSQDAGFTGELFF. The CDR3, as DNA: TGTGCCAGCAGCCAAGATGCAGGGTTCACCGGGGAGCTGTTTTTT.

The chain employs TRBV5-4 and TRBJ2-3; 11 bases agree with TRBD2. V trimming: 3 bases; J trimming: 5 bases; junction bases outside the gene matches: 5. The CDR3 sequence is 15 residues long. CDR1 and CDR2 from the germline V gene are SGHNT and YYREEE (reference sequence). CDR3 residues: CASSSTSGSIDTQYF. DNA of the CDR3: TGTGCCAGCAGCTCTACTAGCGGGAGTATAGATACGCAGTATTTT.

The V gene is TRBV5-4, the J gene TRBJ1-1; D is possibly TRBD1 (5 bases). Deletions cut 1 base from V and 4 bases from J, with 8 bases between. From germline, CDR1 is SGHNT and CDR2 YYREEE (reference sequence). The CDR3 has 13 residues. In nucleotides, the CDR3 is TGTGCCAGCAGCTTGTCGCAGGGCACTGAAGCTTTCTTT. Translation: CASSLSQGTEAFF. Complete variable domain (other parts from reference TRBV5-4 and TRBJ1-1): ETGVTQSPTHLIKTRGQQVTLRCSSQSGHNTVSWYQQALGQGPQFIFQYYREEENGRGNFPPRFSGLQFPNYSSELNVNALELDDSALYLCASSLSQGTEAFFGQGTRLTVV.

This rearrangement joins TRBV5-1 to TRBJ1-2; 7 bases line up with TRBD1. The CDR3 runs to 13 residues. In germline, CDR1 is SGHRS, CDR2 YFSETQ. V lost 3 bases to trimming and J lost 10 bases; unmatched junction nucleotides: 9. The CDR3 DNA is TGCGCCAGCAGCTCACTCGGACAGGTCTTCTACACCTTC. It yields the protein CASSSLGQVFYTF.

The chain uses TRBV7-9 and TRBJ1-2; D is perhaps TRBD1 (5 bases). The CDR3 has 15 amino acids. Germline V CDR1 and CDR2: SEHNR, FQNEAQ (reference sequence). Deletions cut 6 bases from V and 4 bases from J, with 18 bases between. CDR3 in amino acids: CASRVGVGASYGYTF. The CDR3 coding sequence is TGTGCCAGCAGAGTAGGGGTTGGCGCTTCCTATGGCTACACCTTC.

V usage is TRBV29-1 and J usage is TRBJ2-3; D is undetermined. Deletions cut 6 bases from V and 1 base from J, with 8 bases between. This CDR3 has 12 amino acids. The germline gives CDR1 SQVTM, CDR2 ANQGSEA. CDR3 amino acids: CSVRRGTDTQYF. Here the CDR3 DNA reads TGCAGCGTCCGAAGGGGCACAGATACGCAGTATTTT.

As for this clone: In the same sample, other DNA sequences code for this CDR3. The chain is built from TRBV5-1 and TRBJ2-1, with D unclear. V was pared by 1 base and J by 6 bases, with 2 bases between. The length of the CDR3 is 11 residues. Looked up from germline, CDR1 is SGHRS and CDR2 is YFSETQ. The CDR3 DNA sequence: TGCGCCAGCAGCTTGAGCAATGAGCAGTTCTTC. It translates to CASSLSNEQFF.

The V and J genes are TRBV5-6 and TRBJ2-5; TRBD2 agrees at 13 bases. The trim removed 5 bases at V and 0 bases at J, leaving 13 bases unmatched. CDR1 and CDR2 from the germline V gene are SGHDT and YYEEEE. The CDR3 runs 19 residues. In nucleotides, the CDR3 is TGTGCCAGCAGAATTTTTCCCGGGACTAGCGGGAAGTACCAAGAGACCCAGTACTTC. Translation gives CASRIFPGTSGKYQETQYF.

The chain recombines TRBV19 with TRBJ2-7; tentatively, D is TRBD1 (6 bases). Trimming left V 6 bases short and J 4 bases short, with 19 bases between. The CDR3 totals 15 residues. Germline values: CDR1 LNHDA, CDR2 SQIVND (reference sequence). CDR3 in DNA: TGTGCCAGTAGATGGAATACAGGGTCGGCGTACGAGCAGTACTTC. Amino acid sequence: CASRWNTGSAYEQYF.

The sample holds a few counts of this clone. This chain joins TRBV7-2 and TRBJ2-1, with a possible D match to TRBD1 (5 bases). The germline V gene has CDR1 SGHTA and CDR2 FQGNSA. Trimming shortened V by 1 base and J by 7 bases, and 8 bases separated the two germline ends. CDR3 length equals 13 residues. CDR3 loop: CASSLGGENEQFF. DNA of the CDR3: TGTGCCAGCAGCTTAGGGGGCGAGAATGAGCAGTTCTTC.

This clone was seen a few times. The genes are TRBV30 and TRBJ1-2; D remains ambiguous. CDR1 is GTSNPN and CDR2 is SVGIG in the germline V gene (reference sequence). V lost 0 bases and J 8 bases, leaving 10 bases between the germline ends. This CDR3 contains 12 residues. The CDR3 DNA reads TGTGCCTGGAGTGTTCAGGCCGGCGGCTACACCTTC. It specifies CAWSVQAGGYTF.

The J gene is TRBJ2-3, the V gene TRBV18; D may be TRBD1 or TRBD2 (5 bases each). Per the germline V gene, CDR1 is KGHSH and CDR2 is LQKENI. V was shortened by 4 bases and J by 2 bases, with 16 bases between the two germline ends. This CDR3 region has 16 residues. CDR3 protein: CASSLLGPIATDTQYF. The CDR3, as DNA: TGTGCCAGCTCACTCCTGGGACCGATCGCCACAGATACGCAGTATTTT.

V gene TRBV4-2 combines with J gene TRBJ2-2; D gene uncertain. The CDR3 has 15 residues. The germline gives CDR1 LGHNA, CDR2 YNFKEQ. Deletions cut 0 bases from V and 1 base from J, with 6 bases between. The CDR3 is CASSQEQRNTGELFF. The CDR3 DNA reads as TGTGCCAGCAGCCAAGAGCAGAGGAACACCGGGGAGCTGTTTTTT.